This T cell receptor (beta chain) was captured by sequencing in a study of blood T cell repertoires in COVID-19. On the study more broadly: COVID-19 samples collected from the United States, Italy and Spain covered acute and convalescent phases. PBMCs, B-cell-depleted T cells, or T cells were the source of the cDNA or gDNA that made up the material.

In the original workflow: Reference gene primer amplification yielded estimated nucleated cell counts. The table came from immunoSEQ multiplex PCR; TCRdb's copy has only in-frame clones and leaves some out. V and J calls and clone size follow that table, whereas D and trimming were derived from the DNA. This sample carries 150,000 or so clones, roughly 84% of them seen once, and the ten largest clones take more than 3.5%. CDR3 length equals 15 residues. Losses at the gene ends were 0 bases for V and 9 bases for J; bases not matched to a gene: 5. CDR1 and CDR2 from the germline V gene are SGHRS and YFSETQ.

The receptor was isolated from a woman aged 55-70 years with acute or convalescent COVID-19. J is TRBJ2-1 and V is TRBV5-1, with 11 nucleotides matching TRBD2. Sequencing input: peripheral blood. The CDR3 coding sequence is TGCGCCAGCAGCTTGGAACTAGCGGGAGCTGGTGAGCAGTTCTTC. Translated: CASSLELAGAGEQFF.